This entry lists 32 T cell receptor beta chains sequenced from one sample in a study of T cell repertoires in cytomegalovirus infection. Which antigens these TCRs recognize remains unknown. One entry per CDR3 protein, called by TCRdb with MiXCR from the reads. The sample lists 900,000 to 950,000 distinct CDR3 sequences; around 29% were seen once. The sequencing here drew on cultured CD8+ T cells from PBMCs, taken from culture after CMV antigen stimulation. All receptors come from a human donor in good health (CMV status not recorded). Some clones in this sample may be carry-over from other donors' samples.

The V call is TRBV4-1, the J call TRBJ1-6; D not resolved. Trimming stripped 3 bases from V and 9 bases from J, with 9 bases between. The CDR3 loop spans 13 amino acids. Per germline, CDR1 MGHRA and CDR2 YSYEKL. CDR3 in amino acids: CASSQVPGSPLHF. In DNA, the CDR3 is TGCGCCAGCAGCCAGGTCCCGGGTTCACCCCTCCACTTT.

V gene TRBV6-6 combines with J gene TRBJ1-1; D is undetermined. The germline CDR1 and CDR2 sequences are MNHNY and SVGAGI (reference sequence). Between the trimmed V and J ends, which lost 5 bases and 3 bases, there was a span of 13 bases. The CDR3 runs 14 residues. Here the CDR3 DNA reads TGTGCCAGCAGTCACCGGGGTGGGGACACTGAAGCTTTCTTT. This encodes CASSHRGGDTEAFF.

This clonotype has more than one count but fewer than ten. This chain joins TRBV11-2 and TRBJ2-5, with D perhaps TRBD1 (6 bases). V lost 2 bases, J lost 4 bases, and 14 bases lay in between. CDR3 length equals 15 residues. The V gene's germline CDR1 is SGHAT and CDR2 FQNNGV. CDR3 nucleotides: TGTGCCAGCAGCTTATTTGCAGGGGAGCGAGAGACCCAGTACTTC. Its protein is CASSLFAGERETQYF.

V usage is TRBV28 and J usage is TRBJ1-2; D gene ambiguous. Trimming shortened V by 5 bases and J by 8 bases, and 12 bases separated the two germline ends. Per the germline V gene, CDR1 is MDHEN and CDR2 is SYDVKM. This CDR3 spans 12 amino acids. CDR3 nucleotide sequence: TGTGCCAGCAGTCCCCCGGCTGGAGGCTACACCTTC. Residues: CASSPPAGGYTF.

For the CDR3, the DNA is TGTGCCAGCAGCTTCATGGAGGATACGCAGTATTTT. Translating gives CASSFMEDTQYF. This rearrangement joins TRBV11-2 to TRBJ2-3, with D uncertain. V was trimmed by 3 bases and J by 6 bases, leaving 7 bases between them. The CDR3 extends over 12 amino acids. CDR1 and CDR2 from the germline V gene are SGHAT and FQNNGV.

This clonotype has only a few counts. This rearrangement joins TRBV27 to TRBJ1-5; possible D gene TRBD1, 5 bases. Germline loops: CDR1 MNHEY, CDR2 SMNVEV (reference sequence). The V and J ends lost 8 bases and 7 bases respectively, with 9 bases between them. The CDR3 consists of 11 residues. In nucleotides, the CDR3 is TGTGCCAGCGGCTGGGGCCAGCCCCAGCATTTT. Its protein product is CASGWGQPQHF.

This clonotype was picked up a small number of times. The rearrangement uses TRBV6-6 and TRBJ2-1, with 7 bases matching TRBD2. Germline CDR1 is MNHNY and CDR2 is SVGAGI (reference sequence). The CDR3 contains 15 residues. V trimming: 5 bases; J trimming: 3 bases; junction bases outside the gene matches: 7. The CDR3 region has the DNA TGTGCCAGCAGTAAACGGGACTACGGCTACAATGAGCAGTTCTTC. Its translation: CASSKRDYGYNEQFF.

The chain employs TRBV12-3 or TRBV12-4 and TRBJ2-3, with D perhaps assigned TRBD1 or TRBD2 (7 bases each). The CDR3 spans 14 residues. The V and J ends lost 5 bases and 2 bases respectively, with 11 bases between them. The CDR3 nucleotides read TGTGCCAGCAGTCAGGGGGGGTTCACAGATACGCAGTATTTT. Its protein product is CASSQGGFTDTQYF.

Only a few counts were recorded for this clonotype. The chain employs TRBV4-2 and TRBJ2-1; TRBD2 matches at 8 bases. This CDR3 is 21 amino acids long. The V gene end was trimmed by 0 bases and the J gene end by 4 bases; junction bases not matched to a gene: 20. Germline V CDR1 and CDR2: LGHNA, YNFKEQ. The CDR3 DNA reads as TGTGCCAGCAGCCAAGAAATAGGGTCCCTGTTTGGAGCGGGGGTTTACAATGAGCAGTTCTTC. It yields the protein CASSQEIGSLFGAGVYNEQFF.

The chain has TRBV6-2 or TRBV6-3 and TRBJ2-3; TRBD2 matches at 11 bases. The CDR3 has 17 residues. Germline V lookup: CDR1 MNHEY, CDR2 SVGEGT. V lost 1 base, J lost 0 bases, and 3 bases stayed unmatched. The DNA of the CDR3 is TGTGCCAGCAGTTACTATAGACTAGCGGGGAGCACAGATACGCAGTATTTT. This encodes CASSYYRLAGSTDTQYF.

This clonotype was found many times. This sequence joins TRBV7-6 and TRBJ2-2, with D perhaps TRBD2 (5 bases). The CDR3 has 15 residues. V was trimmed by 5 bases and J by 3 bases, leaving 13 bases between them. Germline CDR1 SGHVS, CDR2 FNYEAQ. CDR3 in DNA: TGTGCCAGCAGCCCAAGAGGGTATCACACCGGGGAGCTGTTTTTT. Translated, it gives CASSPRGYHTGELFF.

This clonotype showed up just a few times. CDR3 coding DNA: TGTGCCAGCAGCCTCACGACAGGAGGAGGCTACACCTTC. This encodes CASSLTTGGGYTF. V gene TRBV12-3 or TRBV12-4 combines with J gene TRBJ1-2; D perhaps matches TRBD1 (6 bases). V was cut by 6 bases and J by 8 bases, with 16 bases left in between. The CDR3 loop spans 13 amino acids.

This clonotype was counted between two and nine times. The V call is TRBV19, the J call TRBJ2-1, with D perhaps TRBD2 (5 bases). V lost 1 base to trimming and J lost 7 bases, with 14 bases between them. Germline V gives CDR1 LNHDA, CDR2 SQIVND (reference sequence). The CDR3 runs to 15 residues. In DNA form, the CDR3 reads TGTGCCAGTAGTATAGCAGCTTCTCGGGGAAATGAGCAGTTCTTC. Its translation: CASSIAASRGNEQFF.

On this clonotype itself: Given a much more abundant clone one base away, this may be a read error. V is TRBV7-4 and J is TRBJ1-2; 11 bases are shared with TRBD1. V lost 5 bases and J lost 4; bases outside the gene matches: 12. Per the germline V gene, CDR1 is SGHVT and CDR2 is SQSDAQ. The CDR3 length is 17 residues. CDR3 coding DNA: TGTGCCAGCAGCCTTGGACAGGGGGCGAGTGATCTCTATGGCTACACCTTC. Its translation: CASSLGQGASDLYGYTF. The full variable domain, with the rest looked up from reference TRBV7-4 and TRBJ1-2, is GAGVSQSPRYKVAKRGRDVALRCDSISGHVTLYWYRQTLGQGSEVLTYSQSDAQRDKSGRPSGRFSAERPERSVSTLKIQRTEQGDSAVYLCASSLGQGASDLYGYTFGSGTRLTVV.

With respect to this clonotype: At one of its ends the junction is not consistent with the germline gene, which may arise from a read error. The J gene is TRBJ2-7, the V gene TRBV7-2; D gene ambiguous. Germline CDR1 and CDR2: SGHTA and FQGNSA. The CDR3 has 12 amino acids. CDR3 DNA: TGTGTCAGCGCCCCGGAAACCTACGAGCAGTACTTC. Translating gives CVSAPETYEQYF.

This chain connects TRBV29-1 to TRBJ2-1, with TRBD1 matching 10 bases. The CDR3 length is 14 residues. Germline CDR1 reads SQVTM; CDR2 reads ANQGSEA. V lost 6 bases, J lost 10 bases, and 12 bases stayed unmatched. The DNA of the CDR3 is TGCAGCGTCACGTCCCGGGACAGGGGACAGGAGCAGTTCTTC. Translation gives CSVTSRDRGQEQFF.

V and J are TRBV20-1 and TRBJ1-5; D remains unclear. The CDR3 has 14 residues. Trimming removed 6 bases at V and 0 bases at J, with 12 bases between. The germline V gene has CDR1 DFQATT and CDR2 SNEGSKA (reference sequence). The DNA of the CDR3 is TGCAGTGCCGGAGGGCGGGATAGCAATCAGCCCCAGCATTTT. This translates into CSAGGRDSNQPQHF.

This chain connects TRBV7-8 to TRBJ2-7; no reliable D call. Germline V gives CDR1 SGHVS, CDR2 FQNEAQ. The length of the CDR3 is 12 residues. V was cut by 2 bases and J by 6 bases, with 8 bases left in between. This CDR3 is CASSLIGFEQYF. DNA of the CDR3: TGTGCCAGCAGCTTAATCGGCTTCGAGCAGTACTTC.

This chain uses TRBV27 with TRBJ1-5, with D hard to call. CDR3 length: 15 amino acids. The V end lost 9 bases, the J end lost 6 bases, and 21 bases lay between the germline ends. CDR1 is MNHEY, CDR2 SMNVEV, per germline (reference sequence). CDR3 in amino acids: CASSDGLGWGQPQHF. The CDR3 region has the DNA TGTGCCAGTAGTGATGGATTAGGGTGGGGTCAGCCCCAGCATTTT.

The chain carries TRBV2 and TRBJ2-7; D may be TRBD2 (5 bases). The CDR3 extends over 13 amino acids. Germline V gene lookup returns CDR1 SNHLY and CDR2 FYNNEI. V gave up 4 bases and J gave up 2 bases, with 9 bases separating them. Here the CDR3 reads CASSVDGTYEQYF. The CDR3 DNA is TGTGCCAGCAGTGTGGACGGGACCTACGAGCAGTACTTC.

The rearrangement uses TRBV10-3 and TRBJ1-1, with TRBD1 matching 10 bases. Germline-derived CDR1 and CDR2 are ENHRY and SYGVKD. The CDR3 runs 13 residues. Germline trimming cut 6 bases from V and 6 bases from J; bases unmatched to any gene: 4. The CDR3: CAISPGTGAEAFF. For the CDR3, the DNA is TGTGCCATCAGCCCCGGGACAGGGGCTGAAGCTTTCTTT.

On this clonotype itself: Possible read error: a much larger clone is one base away. The CDR3 here is CASRDSTGELFF. The CDR3 coding sequence is TGTGCCAGCAGGGACTCCACCGGGGAGCTGTTTTTT. The chain has TRBV6-2 or TRBV6-3 and TRBJ2-2; tentative D call: TRBD2 (5 bases). This CDR3 has 12 residues. V shed 6 bases and J shed 4 bases, with 6 bases lying between them. Germline V gene lookup returns CDR1 MNHEY and CDR2 SVGEGT.

V usage is TRBV6-2 or TRBV6-3 and J usage is TRBJ1-5; the D gene is possibly TRBD1 (5 bases). The CDR3 extends over 13 amino acids. The V end was cut by 7 bases, the J end by 2 bases, with 9 bases between. Germline V gene data show CDR1 as MNHEY and CDR2 as SVGEGT. DNA for the CDR3: TGTGCCAGCACTTCGGGGGGCAATCAGCCCCAGCATTTT. Its translation is CASTSGGNQPQHF.

This clonotype was seen a few times. This chain uses TRBV14 with TRBJ2-7, with 11 bases identical to TRBD2. The CDR3 runs to 16 residues. Germline V gene sequence: CDR1 SGHDN, CDR2 FVKESK. The V segment lost 3 bases and the J segment 2 bases; nucleotides outside the gene matches: 6. DNA of the CDR3: TGTGCCAGCAGCCACCTCTCGACTAGCGGGACCTACGAGCAGTACGTC. It specifies CASSHLSTSGTYEQYV.

The chain joins TRBV27 to TRBJ1-1, with TRBD1 as a possible D gene (6 bases). In germline, CDR1 is MNHEY, CDR2 SMNVEV (reference sequence). The V end was cut by 3 bases, the J end by 5 bases, with 10 bases between. CDR3 size: 13 residues. The CDR3 DNA is TGTGCCAGCAGTTTTTGGGGGGCAACTGAAGCTTTCTTT. Its translation is CASSFWGATEAFF.

This clonotype was found a few times. The CDR3 DNA reads TGTGCCAGCAGCTTAACCCTTCCAGGGCCGTCCGGGGAGCTGTTTTTT. The encoded protein is CASSLTLPGPSGELFF. The chain has TRBV11-1 and TRBJ2-2; a possible D gene is TRBD1 (5 bases). CDR3 length: 16 residues. Germline V gives CDR1 SGHAT, CDR2 FQDESV (reference sequence). V gave up 2 bases and J gave up 6 bases, with 16 bases separating them.

As concerns this clonotype: This may be a read error: a much more frequent sequence differs by one nucleotide. The CDR3 DNA reads as TGTGCCAGCAGTTTAGCACCAGCGGAGACCGGGGAGCTGTTTTTT. Amino acids: CASSLAPAETGELFF. This chain connects TRBV12-3 or TRBV12-4 to TRBJ2-2, with D possibly matching TRBD2 (5 bases). V lost 0 bases to trimming and J lost 5 bases, with 10 bases between them. The CDR3 contains 15 residues.

This clonotype was counted a few times. V gene TRBV7-9 combines with J gene TRBJ2-1, with 9 nucleotides matching TRBD1. After removal of 6 bases from V and 6 bases from J, the junction contained 9 bases not matched to a gene. CDR3 size: 15 residues. Germline CDR1 reads SEHNR; CDR2 reads FQNEAQ (reference sequence). The CDR3 nucleotides are TGTGCCAGCAGGGGGGCGGACAGGGGTTCCAATGAGCAGTTCTTC. Translation gives CASRGADRGSNEQFF.

This chain uses TRBV12-5 with TRBJ1-2, with D hard to call. Deletions cut 7 bases from V and 2 bases from J, with 8 bases between. CDR1 LGHNT and CDR2 FRNRAP come from the germline V gene. This CDR3 contains 12 residues. The CDR3 coding sequence is TGTGCTAGTGAGGATATCAACTATGGCTACACCTTC. Its protein product is CASEDINYGYTF.

This clonotype was counted many times. V gene TRBV11-1 combines with J gene TRBJ2-7; no firm D call. Trimming removed 5 bases from V and 3 bases from J, with 14 bases in between. The CDR3 length is 14 residues. Looked up from germline, CDR1 is SGHAT and CDR2 is FQDESV (reference sequence). The chain's CDR3 is CASSPRNAFYEQYV. The CDR3 bases are TGTGCCAGCAGCCCGCGTAACGCATTCTACGAGCAGTACGTC.

Comments on this clonotype: A read error may account for a junction end that differs from germline. The V and J genes are TRBV5-1 and TRBJ1-1; maybe TRBD1 (6 bases). In germline, CDR1 is SGHRS, CDR2 YFSETQ. The CDR3 totals 13 residues. The CDR3 DNA reads as TGCGCCAGCAGCACAGGACAGAACGCTGAAGCTTTCTTT. Protein: CASSTGQNAEAFF.

Many counts were recorded for this clonotype. The gene calls are TRBV7-3 and TRBJ2-3; D is tentatively TRBD1 or TRBD2 (5 bases each). Germline V gene sequence: CDR1 SGHTA, CDR2 FQGTGA. Trimming shortened V by 3 bases and J by 3 bases, and 13 bases separated the two germline ends. The CDR3 loop spans 15 amino acids. CDR3 loop: CASSFDGAETDTQYF. DNA for the CDR3: TGTGCCAGCAGCTTTGACGGGGCCGAAACAGATACGCAGTATTTT.